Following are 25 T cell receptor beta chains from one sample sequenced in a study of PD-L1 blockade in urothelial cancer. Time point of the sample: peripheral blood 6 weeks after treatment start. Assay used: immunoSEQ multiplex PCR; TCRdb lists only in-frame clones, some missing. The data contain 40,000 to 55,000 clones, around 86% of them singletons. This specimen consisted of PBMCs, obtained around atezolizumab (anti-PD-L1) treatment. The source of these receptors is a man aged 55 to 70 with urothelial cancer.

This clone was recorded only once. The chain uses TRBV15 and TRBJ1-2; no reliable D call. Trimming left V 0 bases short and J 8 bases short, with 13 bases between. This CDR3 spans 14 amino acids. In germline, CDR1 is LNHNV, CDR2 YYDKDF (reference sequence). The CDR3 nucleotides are TGTGCCACCAGCAGAGATTTAGGATTGGGCGGCTACACCTTC. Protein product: CATSRDLGLGGYTF.

CDR3 amino acids: CASSEVGTGYEQYF. CDR3 in DNA: TGTGCCAGCAGTGAAGTCGGGACAGGGTACGAGCAGTACTTC. The rearrangement links TRBV2 to TRBJ2-7, with TRBD1 matching 9 bases. The V gene's germline CDR1 is SNHLY and CDR2 FYNNEI. V was clipped by 1 base and J by 4 bases; unmatched bases: 2. The length of the CDR3 is 14 residues.

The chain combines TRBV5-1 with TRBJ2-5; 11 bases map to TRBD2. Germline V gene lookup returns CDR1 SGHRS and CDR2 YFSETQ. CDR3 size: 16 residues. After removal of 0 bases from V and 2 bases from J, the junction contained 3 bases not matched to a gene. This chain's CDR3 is CASSLVTSGGQETQYF. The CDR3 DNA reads TGCGCCAGCAGCTTGGTTACTAGCGGGGGACAAGAGACCCAGTACTTC. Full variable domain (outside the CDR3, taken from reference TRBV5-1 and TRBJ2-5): KAGVTQTPRYLIKTRGQQVTLSCSPISGHRSVSWYQQTPGQGLQFLFEYFSETQRNKGNFPGRFSGRQFSNSRSEMNVSTLELGDSALYLCASSLVTSGGQETQYFGPGTRLLVL.

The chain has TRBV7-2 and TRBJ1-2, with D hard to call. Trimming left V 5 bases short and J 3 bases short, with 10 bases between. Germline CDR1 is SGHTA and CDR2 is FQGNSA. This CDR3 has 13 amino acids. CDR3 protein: CASSGQTYYGYTF. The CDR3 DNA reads TGTGCCAGCAGCGGCCAGACATACTATGGCTACACCTTC.

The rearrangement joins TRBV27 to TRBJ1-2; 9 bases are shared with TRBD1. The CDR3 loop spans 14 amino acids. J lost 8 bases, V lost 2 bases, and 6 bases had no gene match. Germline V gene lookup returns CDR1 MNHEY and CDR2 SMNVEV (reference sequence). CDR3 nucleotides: TGTGCCAGCAGTTTAACTGGGACAGGGTTCGGCTACACCTTC. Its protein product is CASSLTGTGFGYTF.

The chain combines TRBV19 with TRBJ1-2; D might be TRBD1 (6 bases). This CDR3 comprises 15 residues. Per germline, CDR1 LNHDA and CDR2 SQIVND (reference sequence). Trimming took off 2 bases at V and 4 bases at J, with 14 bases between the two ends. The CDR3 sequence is CASSIKRDTSYGYTF. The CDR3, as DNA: TGTGCCAGTAGTATAAAGCGGGACACATCCTATGGCTACACCTTC.

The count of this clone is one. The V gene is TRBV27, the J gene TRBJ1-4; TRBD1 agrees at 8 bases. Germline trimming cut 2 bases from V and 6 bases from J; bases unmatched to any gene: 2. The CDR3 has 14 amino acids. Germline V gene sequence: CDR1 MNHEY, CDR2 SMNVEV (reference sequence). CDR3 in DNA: TGTGCCAGCAGTTTAACACAGGGGGATGAAAAACTGTTTTTT. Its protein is CASSLTQGDEKLFF.

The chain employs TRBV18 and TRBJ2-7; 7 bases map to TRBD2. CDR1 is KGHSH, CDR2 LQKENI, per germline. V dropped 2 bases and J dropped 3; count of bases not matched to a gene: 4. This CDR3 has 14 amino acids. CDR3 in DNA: TGTGCCAGCTCACCATACCGGGGGGACTACGAGCAGTACTTC. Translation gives CASSPYRGDYEQYF.

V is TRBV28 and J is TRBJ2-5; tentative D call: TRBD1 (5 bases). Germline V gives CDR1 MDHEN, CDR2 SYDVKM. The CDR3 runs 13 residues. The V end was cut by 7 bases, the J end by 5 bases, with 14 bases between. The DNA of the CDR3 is TGTGCCAGCACGCAGGGTGTGGAGGAGACCCAGTACTTC. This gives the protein CASTQGVEETQYF.

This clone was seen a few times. CDR3 coding DNA: TGTGCCAGCAGTTCTCTTCTAAGCTACGAGCAGTACTTC. Translating gives CASSSLLSYEQYF. The chain uses TRBV7-6 and TRBJ2-7, with D uncertain. CDR1 SGHVS and CDR2 FNYEAQ come from the germline V gene. The CDR3 spans 13 residues. V was clipped by 6 bases and J by 3 bases, with 12 bases between them.

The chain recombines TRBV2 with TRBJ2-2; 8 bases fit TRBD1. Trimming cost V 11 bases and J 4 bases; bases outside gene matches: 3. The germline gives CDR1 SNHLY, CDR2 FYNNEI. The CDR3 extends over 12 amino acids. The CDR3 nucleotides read TGTGCCTGTGACAGGGGCACCGGGGAGCTGTTTTTT. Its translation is CACDRGTGELFF.

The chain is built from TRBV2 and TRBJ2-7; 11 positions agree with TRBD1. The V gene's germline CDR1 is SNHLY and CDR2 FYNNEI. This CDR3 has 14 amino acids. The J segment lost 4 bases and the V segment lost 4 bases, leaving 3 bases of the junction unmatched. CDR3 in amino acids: CASSGTGGRYEQYF. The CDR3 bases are TGTGCCAGCAGTGGGACAGGGGGCAGGTACGAGCAGTACTTC.

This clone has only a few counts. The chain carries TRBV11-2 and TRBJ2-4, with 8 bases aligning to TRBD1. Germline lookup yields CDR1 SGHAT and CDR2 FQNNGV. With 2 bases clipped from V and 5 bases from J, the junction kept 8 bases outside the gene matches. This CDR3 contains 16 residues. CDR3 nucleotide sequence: TGTGCCAGCAGCTTATCGACAGGGGCTGGCCAAAACATTCAGTACTTC. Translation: CASSLSTGAGQNIQYF.

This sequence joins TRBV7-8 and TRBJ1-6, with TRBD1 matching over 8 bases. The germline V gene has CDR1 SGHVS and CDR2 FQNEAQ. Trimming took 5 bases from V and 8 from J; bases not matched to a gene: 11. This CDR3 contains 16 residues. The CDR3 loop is CASSPQGAGVDSPLHF. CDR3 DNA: TGTGCCAGCAGCCCGCAGGGGGCTGGGGTGGATTCACCCCTCCACTTT. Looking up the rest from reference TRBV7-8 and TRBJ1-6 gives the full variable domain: GAGVSQSPRYKVAKRGQDVALRCDPISGHVSLFWYQQALGQGPEFLTYFQNEAQLDKSGLPSDRFFAERPEGSVSTLKIQRTQQEDSAVYLCASSPQGAGVDSPLHFGNGTRLTVT.

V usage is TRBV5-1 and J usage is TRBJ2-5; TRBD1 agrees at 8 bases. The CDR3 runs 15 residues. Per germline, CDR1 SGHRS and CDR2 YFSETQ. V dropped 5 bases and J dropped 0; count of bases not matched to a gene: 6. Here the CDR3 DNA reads TGCGCCAGCAGTTTGAGGACAGGGAACCAAGAGACCCAGTACTTC. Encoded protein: CASSLRTGNQETQYF.

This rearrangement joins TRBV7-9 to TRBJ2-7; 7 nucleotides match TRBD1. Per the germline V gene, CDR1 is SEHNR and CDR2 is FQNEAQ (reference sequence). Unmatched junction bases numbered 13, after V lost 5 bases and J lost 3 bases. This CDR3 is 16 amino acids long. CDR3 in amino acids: CASSPTRQGPRYEQYF. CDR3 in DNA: TGTGCCAGCAGCCCCACCAGACAGGGACCCCGCTACGAGCAGTACTTC.

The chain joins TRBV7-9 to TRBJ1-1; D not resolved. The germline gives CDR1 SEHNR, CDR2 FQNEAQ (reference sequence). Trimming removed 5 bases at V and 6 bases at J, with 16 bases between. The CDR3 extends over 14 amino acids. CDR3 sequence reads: CASSVKGGKAEAFF. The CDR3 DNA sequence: TGTGCCAGCAGCGTAAAGGGAGGGAAGGCTGAAGCTTTCTTT.

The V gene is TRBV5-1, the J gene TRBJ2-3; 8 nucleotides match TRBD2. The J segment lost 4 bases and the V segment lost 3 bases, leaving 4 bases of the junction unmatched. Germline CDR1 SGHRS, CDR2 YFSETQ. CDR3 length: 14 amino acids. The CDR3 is CASSSSGGPDTQYF. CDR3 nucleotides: TGCGCCAGCAGCTCATCGGGGGGGCCAGATACGCAGTATTTT.

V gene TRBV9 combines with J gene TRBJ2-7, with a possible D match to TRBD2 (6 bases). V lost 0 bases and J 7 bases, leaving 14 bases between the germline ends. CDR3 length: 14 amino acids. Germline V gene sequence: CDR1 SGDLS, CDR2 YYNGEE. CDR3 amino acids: CASSVAMAGIEQYF. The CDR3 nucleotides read TGTGCCAGCAGCGTAGCTATGGCGGGGATTGAGCAGTACTTC.

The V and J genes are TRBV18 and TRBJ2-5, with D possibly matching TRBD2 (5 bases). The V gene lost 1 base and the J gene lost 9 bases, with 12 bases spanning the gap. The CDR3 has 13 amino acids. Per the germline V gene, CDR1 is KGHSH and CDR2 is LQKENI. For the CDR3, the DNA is TGTGCCAGCTCACCACTACACCAGGAGGCCCAGTACTTC. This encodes CASSPLHQEAQYF.

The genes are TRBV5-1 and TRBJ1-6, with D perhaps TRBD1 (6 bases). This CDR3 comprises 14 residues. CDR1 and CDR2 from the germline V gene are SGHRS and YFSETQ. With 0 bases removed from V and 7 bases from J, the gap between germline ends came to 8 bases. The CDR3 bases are TGCGCCAGCAGCTTGGGCAGGGGAAATTCACCCCTCCACTTT. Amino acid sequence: CASSLGRGNSPLHF. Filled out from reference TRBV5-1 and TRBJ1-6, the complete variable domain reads KAGVTQTPRYLIKTRGQQVTLSCSPISGHRSVSWYQQTPGQGLQFLFEYFSETQRNKGNFPGRFSGRQFSNSRSEMNVSTLELGDSALYLCASSLGRGNSPLHFGNGTRLTVT.

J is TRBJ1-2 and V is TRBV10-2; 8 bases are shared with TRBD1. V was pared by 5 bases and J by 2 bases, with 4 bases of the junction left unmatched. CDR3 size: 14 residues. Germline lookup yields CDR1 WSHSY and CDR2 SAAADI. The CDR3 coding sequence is TGCGCCAGCAGTCATGGACAGGGAAACTATGGCTACACCTTC. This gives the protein CASSHGQGNYGYTF.

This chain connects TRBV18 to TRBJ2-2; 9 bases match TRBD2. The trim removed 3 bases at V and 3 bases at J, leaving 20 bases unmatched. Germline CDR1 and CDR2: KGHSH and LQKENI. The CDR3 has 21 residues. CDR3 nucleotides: TGTGCCAGCTCACCCCCTAGGGGACTAGCAAACGATCGGGACTACACCGGGGAGCTGTTTTTT. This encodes CASSPPRGLANDRDYTGELFF.

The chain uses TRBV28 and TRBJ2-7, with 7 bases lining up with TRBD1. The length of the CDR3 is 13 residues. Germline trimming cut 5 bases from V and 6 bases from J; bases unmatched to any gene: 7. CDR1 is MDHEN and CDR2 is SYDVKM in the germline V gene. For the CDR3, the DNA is TGTGCCAGCAGTGACCTGGCAGGGGGCGAGCAGTACTTC. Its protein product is CASSDLAGGEQYF.

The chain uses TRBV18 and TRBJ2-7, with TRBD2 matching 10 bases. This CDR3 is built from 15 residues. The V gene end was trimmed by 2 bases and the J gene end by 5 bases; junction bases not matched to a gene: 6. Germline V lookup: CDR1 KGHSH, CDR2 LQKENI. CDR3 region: CASSPGTSALHEQYF. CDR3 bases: TGTGCCAGCTCACCAGGGACTAGCGCGCTCCACGAGCAGTACTTC.